Below, 5 T cell receptor beta chains from the same sample are listed, as sequenced in a study of regulatory T cells in long-lasting Graves disease (dated by TCRdb to the early 2020s). Library preparation was by multiplex PCR. The reads were generated on an Illumina HiSeq 4000. To build TCR beta libraries, CDR3 regions were amplified by Arm-PCR using iRepertoire HTBI primers. TCRdb reran the public reads through fastp at Q25 and MiXCR, keeping productive beta chains. Each entry is one CDR3 protein sequence, shown with its most common DNA and genes. The sample table contains 550,000 to 700,000 distinct CDR3 sequences; only one count was recorded for around 16% of them. The ten largest clones take up approximately 12% of the sample. What this sample's time point label stands for: newly diagnosed GD, antithyroid drugs for less than 3 months. For both TCR sequencing and RNA sequencing, RNA was extracted from PBMCs using TRIzol.

These data were also filed under a second study, of T cells in Graves' hyperthyroidism and ophthalmopathy.

This sample comprised peripheral blood mononuclear cells (PBMCs), obtained at new diagnosis, from a patient treated with antithyroid drugs. The receptors shown here come from a man between 18 and 29 years old with Graves disease. Donor details come from another sample of the same person, matched by shared clones.

This clonotype came up many times. The chain is built from TRBV28 and TRBJ1-5; D not certain. Trimming shortened V by 6 bases and J by 3 bases, and 12 bases separated the two germline ends. Germline V CDR1 and CDR2: MDHEN, SYDVKM. The CDR3 is 14 residues long. The CDR3 region has the DNA TGTGCCAGCAGGCGAGGGTTTATCAATCAGCCCCAGCATTTT. Its protein is CASRRGFINQPQHF.

This clonotype was recorded at least ten times. The chain links TRBV20-1 to TRBJ2-7; 11 bases fit TRBD1. The germline gives CDR1 DFQATT, CDR2 SNEGSKA (reference sequence). Trimming took 6 bases from V and 7 from J; bases not matched to a gene: 8. CDR3 length equals 13 residues. This CDR3 reads CSARTGGAWEQYF. The CDR3 DNA is TGCAGTGCGAGGACAGGGGGCGCCTGGGAGCAGTACTTC.

The sample holds many counts of this clonotype. The rearrangement links TRBV7-2 to TRBJ2-7, with 9 bases that match TRBD2. The V gene's germline CDR1 is SGHTA and CDR2 FQGNSA. After removal of 5 bases from V and 2 bases from J, the junction contained 7 bases not matched to a gene. This CDR3 comprises 15 residues. Here the CDR3 DNA reads TGTGCCAGCAGCGGAGGACTAGCGATTGCCTACGAGCAGTACTTC. This gives the protein CASSGGLAIAYEQYF.

This clonotype was counted a few times. This chain joins TRBV5-6 and TRBJ2-1; D is unresolved. Trimming cost V 7 bases and J 2 bases, with 16 bases left between them. The CDR3 sequence is 15 residues long. In germline, CDR1 is SGHDT, CDR2 YYEEEE. The CDR3 DNA sequence: TGTGCCAGCCCCTGCCGGGCCGGCACCTACAATGAGCAGTTCTTC. Protein: CASPCRAGTYNEQFF.

The sample holds many counts of this clonotype. The V call is TRBV13, the J call TRBJ2-7; 8 positions agree with TRBD2. The CDR3 runs 16 residues. V gave up 5 bases and J gave up 2 bases; unmatched junction bases: 11. CDR1 and CDR2 from the germline V gene are PRHDT and FYEKMQ (reference sequence). The CDR3 sequence: CASSPGGGGRTYEQYF. In DNA, the CDR3 is TGTGCCAGCAGCCCGGGGGGGGGCGGGCGCACCTACGAGCAGTACTTC.